This T cell receptor beta chain was obtained from a study of CD8 T cells in ankylosing spondylitis. A note on this clonotype: Antigen: not known.

With molecular barcodes, quantitative 5'-RACE was used to make the TCR beta libraries. TCRdb ran MiXCR on the 5' RACE reads and lists one entry per CDR3 protein. The sample has under 450,000 distinct CDR3 sequences, 20% to 25% seen once; the top ten hold roughly 13%. Regarding the study as a whole: Disease-linked clones bore a CD8+ phenotype, appearing relatively rarely in peripheral blood. Seemingly distinctive of ankylosing spondylitis blood was a TCR beta motif formed by eight highly homologous variants.

The CDR3 totals 15 residues. V shed 0 bases and J shed 6 bases, with 12 bases lying between them. The TCR sequence derives from a male donor with ankylosing spondylitis or in good health (not recorded which). The sequencing input was blood, either unsorted or a sorted T cell fraction (not recorded which). The V and J genes are TRBV12-3 or TRBV12-4 and TRBJ2-1, with D perhaps assigned TRBD1 or TRBD2 (5 bases each). In nucleotides, the CDR3 is TGTGCCAGCAGTTTAGCGCAGGGACCATCCAATGAGCAGTTCTTC. Its protein product is CASSLAQGPSNEQFF.